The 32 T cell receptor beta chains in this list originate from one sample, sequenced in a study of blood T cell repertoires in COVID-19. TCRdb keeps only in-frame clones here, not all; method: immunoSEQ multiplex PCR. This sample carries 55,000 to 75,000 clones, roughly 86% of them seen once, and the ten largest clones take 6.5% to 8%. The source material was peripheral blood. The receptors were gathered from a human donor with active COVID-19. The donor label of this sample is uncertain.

Here the CDR3 reads CASSTPTSVSTDTQYF. The DNA of the CDR3 is TGTGCCAGTAGTACCCCCACTAGCGTTTCCACAGATACGCAGTATTTT. The chain links TRBV19 to TRBJ2-3, with 7 bases matching TRBD2. Per the germline V gene, CDR1 is LNHDA and CDR2 is SQIVND (reference sequence). Trimming at V came to 4 bases and at J to 2 bases, leaving 9 bases not matched to a gene. There are 16 residues in the CDR3.

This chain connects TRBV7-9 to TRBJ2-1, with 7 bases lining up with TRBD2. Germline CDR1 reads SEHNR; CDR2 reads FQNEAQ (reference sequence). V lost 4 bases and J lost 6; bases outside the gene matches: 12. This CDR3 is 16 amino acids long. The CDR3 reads CASSSSRPRGGNEQFF. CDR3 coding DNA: TGTGCCAGCAGCTCCTCCCGGCCCCGCGGGGGCAATGAGCAGTTCTTC.

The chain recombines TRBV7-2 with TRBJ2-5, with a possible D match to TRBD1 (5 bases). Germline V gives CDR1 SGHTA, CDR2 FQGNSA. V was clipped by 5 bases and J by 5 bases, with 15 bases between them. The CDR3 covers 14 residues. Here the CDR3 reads CASSPSGPRETQYF. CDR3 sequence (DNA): TGTGCCAGCAGCCCCTCAGGGCCCCGGGAGACCCAGTACTTC.

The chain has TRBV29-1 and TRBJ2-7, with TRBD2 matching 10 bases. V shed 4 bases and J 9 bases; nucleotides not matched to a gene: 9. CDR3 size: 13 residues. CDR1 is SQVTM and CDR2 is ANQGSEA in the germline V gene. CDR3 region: CSVGRLAGEVQYF. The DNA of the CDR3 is TGCAGCGTTGGGCGGCTAGCGGGGGAGGTGCAGTACTTC.

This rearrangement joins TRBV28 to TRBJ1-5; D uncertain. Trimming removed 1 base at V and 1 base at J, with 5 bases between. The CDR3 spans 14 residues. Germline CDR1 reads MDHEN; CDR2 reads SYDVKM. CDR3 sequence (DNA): TGTGCCAGCAGTTTATCCCAGAGCAATCAGCCCCAGCATTTT. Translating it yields CASSLSQSNQPQHF.

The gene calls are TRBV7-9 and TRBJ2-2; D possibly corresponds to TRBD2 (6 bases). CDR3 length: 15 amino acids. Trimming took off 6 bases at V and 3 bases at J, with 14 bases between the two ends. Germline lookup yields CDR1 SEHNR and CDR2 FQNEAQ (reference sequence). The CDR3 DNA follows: TGTGCCAGCAGTTGGGGAGGCGGGGACACCGGGGAGCTGTTTTTT. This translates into CASSWGGGDTGELFF.

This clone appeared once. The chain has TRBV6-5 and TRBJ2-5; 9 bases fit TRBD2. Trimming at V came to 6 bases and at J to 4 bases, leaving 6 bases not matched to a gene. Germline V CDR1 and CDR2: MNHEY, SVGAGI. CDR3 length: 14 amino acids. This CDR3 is CASRRLAGPETQYF. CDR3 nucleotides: TGTGCCAGCAGACGTCTAGCGGGGCCAGAGACCCAGTACTTC.

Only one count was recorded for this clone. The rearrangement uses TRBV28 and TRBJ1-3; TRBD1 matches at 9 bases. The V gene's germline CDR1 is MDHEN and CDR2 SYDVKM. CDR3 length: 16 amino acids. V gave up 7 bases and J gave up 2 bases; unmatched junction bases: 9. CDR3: CASKQGAQATGNTIYF. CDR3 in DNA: TGTGCCAGCAAACAGGGGGCGCAAGCTACTGGAAACACCATATATTTT.

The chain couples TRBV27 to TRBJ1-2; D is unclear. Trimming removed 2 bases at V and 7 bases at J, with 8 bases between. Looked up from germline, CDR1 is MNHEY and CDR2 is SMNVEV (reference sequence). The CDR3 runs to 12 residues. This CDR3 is CASSLSGSGYTF. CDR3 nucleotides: TGTGCCAGCAGTTTAAGCGGGTCTGGCTACACCTTC.

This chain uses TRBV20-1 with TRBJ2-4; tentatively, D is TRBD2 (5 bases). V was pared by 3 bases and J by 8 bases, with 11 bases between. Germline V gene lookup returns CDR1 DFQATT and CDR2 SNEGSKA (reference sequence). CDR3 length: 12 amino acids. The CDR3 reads CSASLGDYIQYF. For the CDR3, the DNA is TGCAGTGCTAGTCTCGGGGATTACATTCAGTACTTC.

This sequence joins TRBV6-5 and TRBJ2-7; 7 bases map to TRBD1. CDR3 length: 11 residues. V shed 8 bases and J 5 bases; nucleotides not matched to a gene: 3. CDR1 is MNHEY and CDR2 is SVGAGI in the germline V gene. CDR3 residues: CASRQGNEQYF. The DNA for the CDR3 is TGTGCCAGCCGACAGGGAAACGAGCAGTACTTC.

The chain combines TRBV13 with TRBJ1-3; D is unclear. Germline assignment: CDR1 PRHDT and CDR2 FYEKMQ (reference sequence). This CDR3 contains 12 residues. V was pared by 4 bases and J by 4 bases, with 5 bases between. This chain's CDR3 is CASSSQGNTIYF. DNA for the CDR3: TGTGCCAGCAGCTCCCAGGGAAACACCATATATTTT.

CDR3 in DNA: TGTGCCAGCAGTTTAGTCTACCACTACGAGCAGTACTTC. It is translated as CASSLVYHYEQYF. This chain uses TRBV27 with TRBJ2-7; D not resolved. There are 13 residues in the CDR3. Looked up from germline, CDR1 is MNHEY and CDR2 is SMNVEV (reference sequence). The ends were cut back, 2 bases at V and 3 bases at J, with 8 bases in the middle.

In nucleotides, the CDR3 is TGTGCCAGCAGTTTAGCGGGGGGGCCGACAGATACGCAGTATTTT. The encoded protein is CASSLAGGPTDTQYF. This rearrangement joins TRBV9 to TRBJ2-3; 11 nucleotides match TRBD2. Trimming at V came to 5 bases and at J to 3 bases, leaving 5 bases not matched to a gene. The CDR3 is 15 amino acids. Looked up from germline, CDR1 is SGDLS and CDR2 is YYNGEE.

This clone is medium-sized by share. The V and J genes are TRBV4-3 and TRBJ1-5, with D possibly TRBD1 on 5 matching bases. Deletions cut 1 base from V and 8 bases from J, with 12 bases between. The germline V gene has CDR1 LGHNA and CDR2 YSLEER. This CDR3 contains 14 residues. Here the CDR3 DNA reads TGCGCCAGCAGCCAAGGGCAGGGTGAGGAGCCCCAGCATTTT. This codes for CASSQGQGEEPQHF.

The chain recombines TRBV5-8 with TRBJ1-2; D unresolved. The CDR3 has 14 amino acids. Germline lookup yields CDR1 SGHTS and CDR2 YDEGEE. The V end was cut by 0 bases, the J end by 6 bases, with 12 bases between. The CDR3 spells CASSLEASAHGYTF. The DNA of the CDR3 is TGTGCCAGCAGCTTGGAAGCGTCGGCACATGGCTACACCTTC.

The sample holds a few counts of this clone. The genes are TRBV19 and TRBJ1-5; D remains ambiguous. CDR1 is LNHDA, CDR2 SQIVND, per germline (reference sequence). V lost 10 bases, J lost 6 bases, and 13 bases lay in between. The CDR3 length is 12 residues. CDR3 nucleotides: TGTGCCACGCAGACACTCGGTCAGCCCCAGCATTTT. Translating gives CATQTLGQPQHF.

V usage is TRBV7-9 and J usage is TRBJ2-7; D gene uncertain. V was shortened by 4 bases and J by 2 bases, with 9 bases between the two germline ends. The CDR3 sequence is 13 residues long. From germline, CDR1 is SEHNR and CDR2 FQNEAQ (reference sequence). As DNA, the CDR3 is TGTGCCAGCAGCTCCCGGGTACCCTACGAGCAGTACTTC. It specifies CASSSRVPYEQYF. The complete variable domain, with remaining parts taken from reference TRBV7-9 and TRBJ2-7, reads DTGVSQNPRHKITKRGQNVTFRCDPISEHNRLYWYRQTLGQGPEFLTYFQNEAQLEKSRLLSDRFSAERPKGSFSTLEIQRTEQGDSAMYLCASSSRVPYEQYFGPGTRLTVT.

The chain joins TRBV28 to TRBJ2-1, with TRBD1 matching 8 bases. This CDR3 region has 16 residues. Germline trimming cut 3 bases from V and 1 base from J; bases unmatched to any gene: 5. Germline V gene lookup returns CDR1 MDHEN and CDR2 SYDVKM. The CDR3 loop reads CASSFSTGGSYNEQFF. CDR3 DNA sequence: TGTGCCAGCAGTTTTTCTACAGGGGGATCCTACAATGAGCAGTTCTTC.

Here the CDR3 DNA reads TGTGCCAGCAGCCAAAACTTAGGGGTAGCCAAAAACATTCAGTACTTC. Translation: CASSQNLGVAKNIQYF. V gene TRBV7-2 combines with J gene TRBJ2-4; a possible D gene is TRBD1 (5 bases). The V gene lost 5 bases and the J gene lost 0 bases, with 14 bases spanning the gap. The length of the CDR3 is 16 residues. Germline-derived CDR1 and CDR2 are SGHTA and FQGNSA.

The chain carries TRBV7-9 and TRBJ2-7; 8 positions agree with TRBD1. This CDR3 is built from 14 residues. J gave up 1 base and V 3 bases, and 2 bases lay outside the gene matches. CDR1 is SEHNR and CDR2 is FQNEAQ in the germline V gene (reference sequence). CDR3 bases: TGTGCCAGCAGCTTTACAGGGGGGTCCTACGAGCAGTACTTC. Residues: CASSFTGGSYEQYF.

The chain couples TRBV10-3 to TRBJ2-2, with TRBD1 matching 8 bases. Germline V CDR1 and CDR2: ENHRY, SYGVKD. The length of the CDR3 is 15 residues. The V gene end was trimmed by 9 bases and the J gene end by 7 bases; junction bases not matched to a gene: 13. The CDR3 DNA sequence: TGTGCCATTTCAGGACAGGGACCTGGAGTCGGGGAGCTGTTTTTT. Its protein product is CAISGQGPGVGELFF.

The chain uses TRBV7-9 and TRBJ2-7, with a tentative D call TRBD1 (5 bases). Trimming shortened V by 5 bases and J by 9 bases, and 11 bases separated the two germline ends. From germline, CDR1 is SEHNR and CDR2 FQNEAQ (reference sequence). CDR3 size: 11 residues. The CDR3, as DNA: TGTGCCAGCAGCCAGGACACACGGCAGTACTTC. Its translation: CASSQDTRQYF. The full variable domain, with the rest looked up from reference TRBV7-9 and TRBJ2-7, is DTGVSQNPRHKITKRGQNVTFRCDPISEHNRLYWYRQTLGQGPEFLTYFQNEAQLEKSRLLSDRFSAERPKGSFSTLEIQRTEQGDSAMYLCASSQDTRQYFGPGTRLTVT.

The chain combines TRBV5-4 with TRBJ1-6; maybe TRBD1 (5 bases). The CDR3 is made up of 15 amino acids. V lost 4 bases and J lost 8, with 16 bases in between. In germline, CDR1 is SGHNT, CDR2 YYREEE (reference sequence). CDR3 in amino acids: CASSLSGSRDSPLHF. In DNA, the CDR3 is TGTGCCAGCAGCCTCTCCGGGAGCAGGGATTCACCCCTCCACTTT. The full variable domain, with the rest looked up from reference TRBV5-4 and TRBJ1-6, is ETGVTQSPTHLIKTRGQQVTLRCSSQSGHNTVSWYQQALGQGPQFIFQYYREEENGRGNFPPRFSGLQFPNYSSELNVNALELDDSALYLCASSLSGSRDSPLHFGNGTRLTVT.

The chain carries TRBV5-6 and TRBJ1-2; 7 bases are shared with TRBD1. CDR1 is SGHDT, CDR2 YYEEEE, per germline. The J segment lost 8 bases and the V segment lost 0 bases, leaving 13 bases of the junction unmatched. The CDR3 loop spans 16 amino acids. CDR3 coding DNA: TGTGCCAGCAGCTTGGCCGATACAGGGGCCGTCGTCGGCTACACCTTC. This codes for CASSLADTGAVVGYTF.

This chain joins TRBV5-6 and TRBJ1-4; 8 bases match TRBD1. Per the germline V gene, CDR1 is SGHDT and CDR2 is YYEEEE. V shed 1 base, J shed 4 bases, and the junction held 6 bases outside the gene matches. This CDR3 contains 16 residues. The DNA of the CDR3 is TGTGCCAGCAGCTTGCCGACAGGGGCAAGTAATGAAAAACTGTTTTTT. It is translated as CASSLPTGASNEKLFF.

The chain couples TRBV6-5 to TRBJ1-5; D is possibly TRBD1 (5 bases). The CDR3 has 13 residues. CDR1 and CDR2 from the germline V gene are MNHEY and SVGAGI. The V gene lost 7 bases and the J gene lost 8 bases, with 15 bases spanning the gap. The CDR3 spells CASNFRGMEPQHF. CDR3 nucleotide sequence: TGTGCCAGCAATTTTAGGGGAATGGAGCCCCAGCATTTT.

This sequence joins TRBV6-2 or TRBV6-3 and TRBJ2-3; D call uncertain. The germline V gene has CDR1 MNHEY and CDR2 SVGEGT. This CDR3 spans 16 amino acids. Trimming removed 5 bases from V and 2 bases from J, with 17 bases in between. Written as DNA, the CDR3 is TGTGCCAGCAGTGATACATCTCCAACCCACACAGATACGCAGTATTTT. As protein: CASSDTSPTHTDTQYF.

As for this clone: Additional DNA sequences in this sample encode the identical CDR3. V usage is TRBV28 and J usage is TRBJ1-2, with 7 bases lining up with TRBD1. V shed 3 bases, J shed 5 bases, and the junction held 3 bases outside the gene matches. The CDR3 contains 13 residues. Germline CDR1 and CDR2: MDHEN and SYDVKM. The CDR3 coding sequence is TGTGCCAGCAGTTTGGGGACAGCGTATGGCTACACCTTC. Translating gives CASSLGTAYGYTF.

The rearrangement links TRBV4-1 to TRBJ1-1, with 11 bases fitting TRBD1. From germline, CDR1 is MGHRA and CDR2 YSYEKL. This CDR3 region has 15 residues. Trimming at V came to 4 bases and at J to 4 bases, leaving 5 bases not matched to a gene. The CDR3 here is CASSRSGTGGTEAFF. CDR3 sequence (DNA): TGCGCCAGCAGCCGGTCCGGGACAGGGGGCACTGAAGCTTTCTTT.

The CDR3 spells CASSLGGGFRSYNEQFF. The CDR3 DNA reads as TGTGCCAGCAGCTTAGGAGGGGGCTTTCGCTCCTACAATGAGCAGTTCTTC. The chain links TRBV7-2 to TRBJ2-1; 7 nucleotides agree with TRBD1. J lost 0 bases, V lost 1 base, and 6 bases had no gene match. Germline V gives CDR1 SGHTA, CDR2 FQGNSA. The CDR3 runs 17 residues.

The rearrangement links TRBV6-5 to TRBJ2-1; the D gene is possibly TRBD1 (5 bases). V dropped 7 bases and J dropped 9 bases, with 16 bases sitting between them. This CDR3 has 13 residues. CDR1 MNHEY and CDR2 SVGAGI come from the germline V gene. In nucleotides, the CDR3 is TGTGCCAGCACGACGGCGTGGGGCCGTGAGCAGTTCTTC. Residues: CASTTAWGREQFF.